The entry below describes one TCR beta chain. The target antigen is unknown. A read error may be the cause here, since a much bigger clone is one base away. The record originates from a study of neurological immune-mediated disorders. The study, taken as a whole, reports: None of the CDR3 amino acid sequences of expanded clones were shared across subjects, and this suggested private repertoires in all groups.

A 10-nucleotide random UMI tagged transcripts in template-switch 5'RACE cDNA synthesis. Whenever a sequencing run was performed, it yielded over 190 million TCR-beta sequences from 15-18 subjects. TCRdb redid the calling of the 5' RACE reads with MiXCR, one entry per CDR3 protein. The sample has approximately 47,000 distinct CDR3 sequences; roughly 13% are singletons. Per the germline V gene, CDR1 is MNHGY and CDR2 is SAAAGT. This CDR3 spans 15 amino acids. Time point here: longitudinal time-point 3. The unsorted libraries were prepared from 2 million PBMCs (stored at -80 C). The clonotype was recovered from a male donor with HTLV-1-associated myelopathy (HAM/TSP). Specimen: PBMCs. V and J are TRBV6-8 and TRBJ1-4; D ambiguous. The DNA for the CDR3 is TGTACCAGCAGCTCCTCCAGTGCAACTAATGAAAAACTGTTTTTT. Translating it yields CTSSSSSATNEKLFF.